The rows below give T cell receptor beta chains drawn from one sample of a study of control samples from healthy donors and cancer patients. Some clones are missing from TCRdb's copy, which holds only in-frame ones; the method was immunoSEQ multiplex PCR. The table has a few hundred thousand clones, around nine tenths seen once; the top ten hold around 6.4%. Sequencing input: PBMCs. These TCRs come from a man aged 35-49 years with head and neck cancer. The CDR3 runs from the conserved cysteine through the conserved F or W. The order of the fields is J gene, clone size, V gene, D gene, CDR3 DNA, CDR3 protein. The D gene is left open where the match is weak. Clone size is not always given. Where it is, it says once, few, many or a class for expanded clones.

J: TRBJ2-2; size: -; V: TRBV5-1; D: -; DNA: TGCGCCAGCAGCTTGCGCCAGGGAAGGAACACCGGGGAGCTGTTTTTT; CDR3: CASSLRQGRNTGELFF
J: TRBJ1-6; size: -; V: TRBV29-1; D: TRBD1; DNA: TGCAGCGTGCGGACAGGGACGACAAATTCACCCCTCCACTTT; CDR3: CSVRTGTTNSPLHF
J: TRBJ1-1; size: -; V: TRBV6-6; D: -; DNA: TGTGCCAGCAGTTACTCGCCGCAGGGTACTGAAGCTTTCTTT; CDR3: CASSYSPQGTEAFF
J: TRBJ2-2; size: -; V: TRBV6-5; D: -; DNA: TGTGCCAGCAGTTCGTTCACCGGGGAGCTGTTTTTT; CDR3: CASSSFTGELFF
J: TRBJ2-7; size: few; V: TRBV19; D: -; DNA: TGTGCCAGTAGTATAACCGGCAGCACCAACGAGCAGTACTTC; CDR3: CASSITGSTNEQYF
J: TRBJ1-6; size: -; V: TRBV9; D: -; DNA: TGTGCCAGCAGCTTGGGCCTGAGCTCCTATAATTCACCCCTCCACTTT; CDR3: CASSLGLSSYNSPLHF
J: TRBJ1-1; size: -; V: TRBV6-6; D: TRBD1; DNA: TGTGCCAGCAGTTTCGCCCCCAGGGGGCCTGAAGCTTTCTTT; CDR3: CASSFAPRGPEAFF
J: TRBJ2-2; size: -; V: TRBV28; D: TRBD2; DNA: TGTGCCAGCAGTTTGAGCGGGAGGACGTCCGGGGAGCTGTTTTTT; CDR3: CASSLSGRTSGELFF
J: TRBJ1-3; size: -; V: TRBV7-2; D: -; DNA: TGTGCCAGCAGCACCTGGGCCGCGCGCGGAAACACCATATATTTT; CDR3: CASSTWAARGNTIYF
J: TRBJ2-7; size: -; V: TRBV9; D: TRBD2; DNA: TGTGCCAGCGGAGCGGGGGGTAAAGGCGAGCAGTACTTC; CDR3: CASGAGGKGEQYF
J: TRBJ2-5; size: -; V: TRBV9; D: -; DNA: TGTGCCAGCAGCACGACGGGCAGGGAGTACCAAGAGACCCAGTACTTC; CDR3: CASSTTGREYQETQYF
J: TRBJ2-5; size: -; V: TRBV19; D: -; DNA: TGTGCCAGTACCACGAGGAAGGAAGCCCAGTACTTC; CDR3: CASTTRKEAQYF
J: TRBJ1-6; size: once; V: TRBV6-5; D: -; DNA: TGTGCCAGCAGCGCCGGGACGGGCTATAATTCACCCCTCCACTTT; CDR3: CASSAGTGYNSPLHF
J: TRBJ2-1; size: -; V: TRBV27; D: TRBD2; DNA: TGTGCCAGCCGTCAGGCGGGAGTTCACAATGAGCAGTTCTTC; CDR3: CASRQAGVHNEQFF
J: TRBJ1-1; size: -; V: TRBV9; D: -; DNA: TGTGCCAGCAGCGTAGAGGAGGGATCCTACACTGAAGCTTTCTTT; CDR3: CASSVEEGSYTEAFF
J: TRBJ2-1; size: once; V: TRBV27; D: TRBD1; DNA: TGTGCCAGCAGTGTCTTCAGGGGGTATCTGTTCTTC; CDR3: CASSVFRGYLFF
J: TRBJ2-5; size: few; V: TRBV2; D: TRBD2; DNA: TGTGCCAGCAGTCCCTCCCTCTTACTAGCGACCATTGAAAATCGGGAGACCCAGTACTTC; CDR3: CASSPSLLLATIENRETQYF
J: TRBJ1-2; size: -; V: TRBV7-2; D: -; DNA: TGTGCCAGCAGCCAGGGCACAGCGTATGGCTACACCTTC; CDR3: CASSQGTAYGYTF
J: TRBJ1-2; size: -; V: TRBV5-4; D: TRBD1; DNA: TGTGCCAGCAGCGACGCTCTGACAGGGGGCGACTATGGCTACACCTTC; CDR3: CASSDALTGGDYGYTF
J: TRBJ2-3; size: few; V: TRBV2; D: TRBD1; DNA: TGTGCCAGCAAGGGGGCCATGACAGATACGCAGTATTTT; CDR3: CASKGAMTDTQYF
J: TRBJ2-3; size: -; V: TRBV30; D: TRBD1; DNA: TGTGCCTGGTGGGCCCAGGGGGCGGATACGCAGTATTTT; CDR3: CAWWAQGADTQYF
J: TRBJ1-5; size: -; V: TRBV4-1; D: -; DNA: TGCGCCAGCAGCCAAGATCAGGACACCGGGCGGCCCCAGCATTTT; CDR3: CASSQDQDTGRPQHF
J: TRBJ1-1; size: -; V: TRBV25-1; D: TRBD1; DNA: TGTGCCAGCAGTGGATCGAACAGGGGCTCGAACACTGAAGCTTTCTTT; CDR3: CASSGSNRGSNTEAFF
J: TRBJ1-2; size: -; V: TRBV28; D: TRBD1; DNA: TGTGCCAGCAGCCGGGGTCCGACAGGGGTGGGCTATGGCTACACCTTC; CDR3: CASSRGPTGVGYGYTF
J: TRBJ2-5; size: few; V: TRBV4-2; D: TRBD1; DNA: TGTGCCAGCAGCCACTTCTTCCGAGGGACAGTTGATCAAGAGACCCAGTACTTC; CDR3: CASSHFFRGTVDQETQYF
J: TRBJ1-3; size: once; V: TRBV30; D: -; DNA: TGTGCCTGGTCCAGCGGGGGCTCAGCTGGAAACACCATATATTTT; CDR3: CAWSSGGSAGNTIYF
J: TRBJ1-1; size: -; V: TRBV10-3; D: -; DNA: TGTGCCATCAGTGAGTACGGGACGGCAATCACTGAAGCTTTCTTT; CDR3: CAISEYGTAITEAFF
J: TRBJ2-1; size: -; V: TRBV11-3; D: TRBD2; DNA: TGTGCCAGCAGCTTAGCTCTAGCGGGATCGGATGAGCAGTTCTTC; CDR3: CASSLALAGSDEQFF
J: TRBJ2-7; size: -; V: TRBV5-6; D: TRBD1; DNA: TGTGCCAGCAGCTGGGGGCCGGGACAGGGGGGACACGAGCAGTACTTC; CDR3: CASSWGPGQGGHEQYF
J: TRBJ1-1; size: -; V: TRBV5-4; D: TRBD1; DNA: TGTGCCAGCAGCTTTGGACAGGGGGCTACTGAAGCTTTCTTT; CDR3: CASSFGQGATEAFF